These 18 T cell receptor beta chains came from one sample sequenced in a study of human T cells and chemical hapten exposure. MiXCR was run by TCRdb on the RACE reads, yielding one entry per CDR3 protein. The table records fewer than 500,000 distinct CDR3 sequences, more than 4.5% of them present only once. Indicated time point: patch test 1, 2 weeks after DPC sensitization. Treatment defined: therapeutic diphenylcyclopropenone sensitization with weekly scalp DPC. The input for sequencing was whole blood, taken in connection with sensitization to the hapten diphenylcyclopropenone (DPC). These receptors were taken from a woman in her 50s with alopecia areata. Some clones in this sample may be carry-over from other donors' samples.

The CDR3 nucleotides read TGCGCCACCGAACCCCGGGGGACTGCCTACGAGCAGTACTTC. As protein: CATEPRGTAYEQYF. J is TRBJ2-7 and V is TRBV5-1; TRBD2 might be the D (6 bases). The V gene lost 9 bases and the J gene lost 2 bases, with 18 bases spanning the gap. The germline V gene has CDR1 SGHRS and CDR2 YFSETQ. The CDR3 is made up of 14 amino acids.

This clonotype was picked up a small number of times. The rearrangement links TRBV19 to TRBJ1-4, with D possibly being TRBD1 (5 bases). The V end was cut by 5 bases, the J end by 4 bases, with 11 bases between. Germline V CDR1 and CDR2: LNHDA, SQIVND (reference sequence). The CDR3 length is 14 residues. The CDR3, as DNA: TGTGCCAGTAGTCCGACAGTCCTTAATGAAAAACTGTTTTTT. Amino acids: CASSPTVLNEKLFF.

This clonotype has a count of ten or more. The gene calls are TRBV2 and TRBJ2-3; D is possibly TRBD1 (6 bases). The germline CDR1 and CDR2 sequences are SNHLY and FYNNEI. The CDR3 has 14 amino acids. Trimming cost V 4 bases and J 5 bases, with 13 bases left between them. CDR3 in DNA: TGTGCCAGCAGTGTAGGCCAGGGGTTAGATACGCAGTATTTT. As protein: CASSVGQGLDTQYF.

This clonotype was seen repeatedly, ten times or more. Written as DNA, the CDR3 is TGTGCCAGCGCGAGCGGCGGGGCCGGGCAGCCCCAGCATTTT. It codes for CASASGGAGQPQHF. The V call is TRBV7-9, the J call TRBJ1-5, with a weak D call TRBD1 (5 bases). CDR3 length: 14 amino acids. The germline V and J ends were trimmed by 8 bases and 7 bases, with 18 bases remaining between them. CDR1 and CDR2 from the germline V gene are SEHNR and FQNEAQ (reference sequence).

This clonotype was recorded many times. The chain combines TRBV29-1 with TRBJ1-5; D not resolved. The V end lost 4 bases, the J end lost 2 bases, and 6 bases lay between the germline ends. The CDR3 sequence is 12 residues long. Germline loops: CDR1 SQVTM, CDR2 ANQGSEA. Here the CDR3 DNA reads TGCAGCGTTGGGGCAGGCAATCAGCCCCAGCATTTT. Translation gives CSVGAGNQPQHF.

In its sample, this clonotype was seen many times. The CDR3 here is CSARQSTNQETQYF. The CDR3 DNA reads TGCAGTGCTAGACAATCCACGAACCAAGAGACCCAGTACTTC. This chain joins TRBV20-1 and TRBJ2-5; no clear D. Between the trimmed V and J ends, which lost 2 bases and 0 bases, there was a span of 10 bases. The CDR3 runs 14 residues. Germline assignment: CDR1 DFQATT and CDR2 SNEGSKA (reference sequence).

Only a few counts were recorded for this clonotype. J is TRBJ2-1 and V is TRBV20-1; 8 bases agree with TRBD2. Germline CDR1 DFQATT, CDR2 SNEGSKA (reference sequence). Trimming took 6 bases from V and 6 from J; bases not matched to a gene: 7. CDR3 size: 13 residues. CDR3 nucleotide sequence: TGCAGTGCCCCCCGGACTAGCTCCAATGAGCAGTTCTTC. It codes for CSAPRTSSNEQFF.

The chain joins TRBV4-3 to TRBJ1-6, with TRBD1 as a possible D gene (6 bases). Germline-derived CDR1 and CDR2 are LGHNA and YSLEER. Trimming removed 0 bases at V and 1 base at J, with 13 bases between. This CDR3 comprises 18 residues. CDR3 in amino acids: CASSQEGAGGSYNSPLHF. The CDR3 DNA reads TGCGCCAGCAGCCAAGAGGGGGCAGGAGGGTCCTATAATTCACCCCTCCACTTT.

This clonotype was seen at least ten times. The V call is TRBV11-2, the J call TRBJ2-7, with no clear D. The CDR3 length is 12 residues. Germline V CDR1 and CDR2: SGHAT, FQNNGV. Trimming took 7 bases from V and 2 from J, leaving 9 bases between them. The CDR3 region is CASMNSPYEQYF. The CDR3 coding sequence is TGTGCCAGCATGAACAGTCCCTACGAGCAGTACTTC.

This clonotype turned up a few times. CDR3 coding DNA: TGCAGCGTTGAATTGGCGGGACAGAGTAATGAAAAACTGTTTTTT. Translation: CSVELAGQSNEKLFF. V is TRBV29-1 and J is TRBJ1-4, with 7 positions matching TRBD1. With 2 bases clipped from V and 4 bases from J, the junction kept 7 bases outside the gene matches. Germline CDR1 SQVTM, CDR2 ANQGSEA. CDR3 length: 15 residues.

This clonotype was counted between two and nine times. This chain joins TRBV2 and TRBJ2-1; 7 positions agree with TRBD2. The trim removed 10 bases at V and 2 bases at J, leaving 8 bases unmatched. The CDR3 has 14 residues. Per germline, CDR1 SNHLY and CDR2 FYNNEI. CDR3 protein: CATSSGVAYNEQFF. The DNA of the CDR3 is TGTGCCACCTCGAGCGGGGTCGCCTACAATGAGCAGTTCTTC. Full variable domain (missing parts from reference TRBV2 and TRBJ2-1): EPEVTQTPSHQVTQMGQEVILRCVPISNHLYFYWYRQILGQKVEFLVSFYNNEISEKSEIFDDQFSVERPDGSNFTLKIRSTKLEDSAMYFCATSSGVAYNEQFFGPGTRLTVL.

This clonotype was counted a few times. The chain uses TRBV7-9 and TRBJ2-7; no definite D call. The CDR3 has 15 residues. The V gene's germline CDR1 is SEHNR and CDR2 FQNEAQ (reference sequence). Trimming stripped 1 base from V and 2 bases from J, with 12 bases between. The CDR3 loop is CASSLGSQNTYEQYF. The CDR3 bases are TGTGCCAGCAGCTTAGGTTCTCAGAATACCTACGAGCAGTACTTC.

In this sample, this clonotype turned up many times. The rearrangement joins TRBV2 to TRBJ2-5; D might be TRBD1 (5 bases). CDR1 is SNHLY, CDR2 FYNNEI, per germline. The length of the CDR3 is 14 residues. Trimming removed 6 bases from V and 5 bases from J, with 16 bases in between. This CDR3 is CASSLPVGRETQYF. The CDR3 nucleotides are TGTGCCAGCAGCCTACCGGTGGGGCGGGAGACCCAGTACTTC.

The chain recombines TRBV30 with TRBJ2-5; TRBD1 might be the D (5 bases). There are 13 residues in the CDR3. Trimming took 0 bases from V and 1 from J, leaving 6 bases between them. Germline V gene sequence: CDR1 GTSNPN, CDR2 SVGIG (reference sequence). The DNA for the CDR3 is TGTGCCTGGAGTGTAGGGGTCCAAGAGACCCAGTACTTC. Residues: CAWSVGVQETQYF.

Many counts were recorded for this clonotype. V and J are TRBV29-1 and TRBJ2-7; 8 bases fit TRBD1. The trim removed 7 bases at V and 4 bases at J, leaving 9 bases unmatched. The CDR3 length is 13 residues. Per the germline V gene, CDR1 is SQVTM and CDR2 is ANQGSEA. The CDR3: CSALTGDRYEQYF. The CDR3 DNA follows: TGCAGCGCTTTGACAGGGGACAGATACGAGCAGTACTTC.

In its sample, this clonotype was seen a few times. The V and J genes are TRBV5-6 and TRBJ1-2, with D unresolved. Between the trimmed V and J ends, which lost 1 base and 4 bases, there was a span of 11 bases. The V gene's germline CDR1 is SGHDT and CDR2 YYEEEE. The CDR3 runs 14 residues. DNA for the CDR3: TGTGCCAGCAGCTTGCGCGATTTATCCTATGGCTACACCTTC. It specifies CASSLRDLSYGYTF.

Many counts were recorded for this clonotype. The CDR3 here is CSVGLAGGGISYEQYF. Written as DNA, the CDR3 is TGCAGCGTTGGACTAGCGGGAGGCGGGATTTCCTACGAGCAGTACTTC. The J gene is TRBJ2-7, the V gene TRBV29-1, with 13 bases lining up with TRBD2. Trimming cost V 4 bases and J 1 base; bases outside gene matches: 7. The CDR3 contains 16 residues. Germline V gene sequence: CDR1 SQVTM, CDR2 ANQGSEA.

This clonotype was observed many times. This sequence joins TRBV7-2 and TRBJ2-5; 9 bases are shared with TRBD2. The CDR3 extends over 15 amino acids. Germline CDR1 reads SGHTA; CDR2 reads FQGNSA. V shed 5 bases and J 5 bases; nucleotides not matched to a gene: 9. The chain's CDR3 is CASSQAAGGIETQYF. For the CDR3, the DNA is TGTGCCAGCAGCCAGGCGGCGGGAGGGATCGAGACCCAGTACTTC. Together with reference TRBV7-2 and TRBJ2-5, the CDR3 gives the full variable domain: GAGVSQSPSNKVTEKGKDVELRCDPISGHTALYWYRQSLGQGLEFLIYFQGNSAPDKSGLPSDRFSAERTGGSVSTLTIQRTQQEDSAVYLCASSQAAGGIETQYFGPGTRLLVL.